Below are 3 T cell receptor beta chains sequenced from a single sample in a study of cytomegalovirus exposure and HLA in healthy donors. The PCR was carried out with 60 Vbeta primers and 13 Jbeta primers. This table comes from immunoSEQ multiplex PCR, and its TCRdb copy is limited to in-frame clones, with some not included. The repertoire consists of roughly 150,000 clones, with almost 75% occurring once and the leading ten covering approximately 5.4%. Sequenced material: PBMCs. These TCRs come from a young woman in good health and CMV-seropositive.

The CDR3 spells CASSIDSGGTYNEQFF. In DNA, the CDR3 is TGTGCCAGTAGTATAGACAGCGGGGGAACATACAATGAGCAGTTCTTC. The chain couples TRBV19 to TRBJ2-1; 8 bases are shared with TRBD2. The V gene's germline CDR1 is LNHDA and CDR2 SQIVND (reference sequence). CDR3 length equals 16 residues. V was pared by 0 bases and J by 4 bases, with 5 bases of the junction left unmatched.

This chain joins TRBV27 and TRBJ2-1, with 10 bases matching TRBD1. The CDR3 covers 15 residues. The V and J ends lost 5 bases and 4 bases, in that order; junction bases with no gene match: 5. Looked up from germline, CDR1 is MNHEY and CDR2 is SMNVEV (reference sequence). CDR3 in DNA: TGTGCCAGCAGTCTAAGGGACAGGGGTTACAATGAGCAGTTCTTC. Amino acid sequence: CASSLRDRGYNEQFF.

The chain has TRBV2 and TRBJ2-7; tentative D call: TRBD1 (6 bases). Germline V gives CDR1 SNHLY, CDR2 FYNNEI. V was cut by 8 bases and J by 0 bases, with 14 bases left in between. This CDR3 is built from 14 residues. The CDR3 DNA sequence: TGTGCCAGCGCTCCGGACAGTTCCTCCTACGAGCAGTACTTC. Translated: CASAPDSSSYEQYF.